The present T cell receptor beta chain was sequenced within a study of glioma-infiltrating T cells. Study-level results: Tissue and blood shared very few CDR3 sequences. Above-expected tissue-blood divergence occurred in all gliomas, most in low-grade ones.

This clonotype has a count of ten or more. Antigen unknown. The CDR3 totals 12 residues. Germline assignment: CDR1 SGHVS and CDR2 FNYEAQ. V was trimmed by 5 bases and J by 7 bases, leaving 6 bases between them. Amplification of TCR alpha and beta CDR3 regions from RNA used iRepertoire nested multiplex PCR. For one-step reverse transcription and amplification, 100-400 ng of tissue mRNA or PBMC total RNA was used. TCRdb analysed the multiplex PCR reads with MiXCR anew, one entry per CDR3 protein. The repertoire has about 110,000 distinct CDR3 sequences, around 25% of them found once; the top ten carry about 30%.

The source material was glioma tissue, nonneoplastic brain tissue, or PBMCs (not recorded which). This sequence originates from a human donor with low-grade glioma or glioblastoma, undergoing nonglioma brain surgery, or in good health (not recorded which). The chain couples TRBV7-6 to TRBJ1-6; no clear D. The CDR3 sequence is CASSPPNSPLHF. In DNA form, the CDR3 reads TGTGCCAGCAGCCCCCCAAATTCACCCCTCCACTTT.